This entry features one TCR beta chain sequence. Its antigen is unknown. The record has no base qualities; no much larger clone is one base away. These data are taken from a study of blood T cells in healthy people across ages (dated by TCRdb to between 2014 and 2017). For the wider study: In model experiments, template switching captured roughly one uniquely barcoded TCR beta cDNA molecule for every two T cells. For two donors (one aged 18 to 30 and one aged 80 or older), the study analyzed two additional independent replicas of 1 million unique cDNA reads from the same blood draw. To avoid experimental bias, donors of different ages were spread randomly across the sequencing lanes. Using deep sequencing normalized with unique cDNA molecular identifiers, the study measured how TCR beta repertoire diversity changes with age. The donors were divided into four age groups: young (average approximately 16 years), middle-aged (roughly 40), aged (about 60) and long-lived (roughly 82).

The library was obtained by 5' RACE. Sequencing instrument: Illumina HiSeq 2500. The second PCR ran for roughly 7 to 12 cycles and used a J-beta primer mix along with a sample-barcoded 5' primer. A template-switch 5' adaptor carrying 12 random nucleotides introduced a unique molecular identifier onto each TCR beta cDNA molecule. At least 3 million CDR3-containing paired-end reads were obtained from each sample. The Mint cDNA synthesis kit, primed by a TRBC-specific oligonucleotide, was used to synthesize first-strand cDNA from all RNA. Following uracil-DNA glycosylase treatment, all cDNA underwent a first 18-cycle PCR with the universal primers M1SS and BC2_uni_R. In the source study's methods: Normalization of each sample was performed by random selection of 1 million high-quality reads, each carrying a distinct molecular identifier. Reads sharing molecular identifiers were discarded rather than binned into consensus sequences. MiTCR, run with a Q25 quality threshold and the strictest error-elimination algorithm, handled CDR3 identification, clonotype clustering and error correction. A nonparametric unseen species model with Euler transformation was used to estimate lower-bound total TCR beta diversity. TCRdb trimmed public reads at Q25 via fastp, called clones via MiXCR and kept in-frame beta chains. CDR3 protein sequences are deduplicated, and each keeps its most common genes and DNA. These V and J calls originate from TCRdb's pipeline instead of the authors' own analysis. This sample holds 1 million to 1.2 million distinct CDR3 sequences; 30% to 40% were observed only once. The ten largest clonotypes hold about an eighth of the sample.

Donors were a few dozen systemically healthy Caucasian individuals from Russia aged roughly 6 to 100 years. Around 10 milliliters of peripheral blood were collected from each donor into EDTA-treated Vacutainer tubes. Ficoll-Paque density-gradient centrifugation was used to isolate PBMCs, with at least 6.5 million per sample. Total RNA was extracted from PBMCs with Trizol reagent, with at least 5 micrograms obtained per sample. The percentages of naive CD45RAhigh/CD27high T cells were determined by flow cytometry on a PBMC aliquot from every donor. The V end loses 4 bases and the J end loses 7 bases, and a stretch of 16 bases separates them. For CDR1 and CDR2, the germline V gene lists MNHEY and SVGAGI. CDR3 length: 15 amino acids, cysteine to phenylalanine. The entry retains the CDR3 DNA only, 45 bases that are in frame from base 1. General conclusions and limits of the study: As age increased, observed TCR beta diversity per million T cells dropped in a roughly linear way, and a significant reduction was already evident by age 40. Compared with the aged group, the long-lived group had more naive CD4+ T cells, fewer expanded clones and increased TCR diversity, suggesting age selection. Because the CMV infection status of the donors was unknown, age-related changes in expanded clonotypes may potentially have been confounded. Estimates of total diversity based on one million sequenced T cells were regarded as lower bounds and as underestimates. Because profiling used bulk unsorted PBMCs, naive and antigen-experienced compartments could not be compared conclusively. A strong correlation was found between observed TCR beta diversity and the percentage of naive T cells measured by flow cytometry.

The source material was blood. The receptor was derived from a man between 18 and 35 years old in good health. This receptor chain uses TRBV6-5 and TRBJ2-2; tentative D gene TRBD2, with 6 bases matching. The encoded CDR3 is CASSLAATVVGELFF. In nucleotide form, the sequence is TGTGCCAGCAGTTTAGCGGCGACAGTTGTCGGGGAGCTGTTTTTT.